This entry features one T cell receptor (beta chain) sequence. Its antigen is currently unknown. The sample belongs to a study of identical twins. Study-level results: The authors noted that invariant MAIT and iNKT cells could partly confound zero-insertion analyses. Sharing of beta out-of-frame sequences by twins showed a weaker excess.

TCRdb reprocessed the 5' RACE reads with MiXCR, giving one entry per CDR3 protein. Of about 890,000 distinct CDR3 sequences in the sample, about 12% were seen once. The V gene lost 0 bases and the J gene lost 6 bases, with 18 bases spanning the gap. The V gene's germline CDR1 is MGHRA and CDR2 YSYEKL. The CDR3 contains 16 residues. Another study also made use of these data, one on yellow fever vaccine responses in identical twins.

The chain joins TRBV4-1 to TRBJ2-7; unclear D gene. This TCR derives from a woman between 18 and 29 years old in good health. Material for sequencing was PBMCs. CDR3 in DNA: TGCGCCAGCAGCCAAGATGTGGGCGAGACCTACTCCGAGCAGTACTTC. It encodes CASSQDVGETYSEQYF.